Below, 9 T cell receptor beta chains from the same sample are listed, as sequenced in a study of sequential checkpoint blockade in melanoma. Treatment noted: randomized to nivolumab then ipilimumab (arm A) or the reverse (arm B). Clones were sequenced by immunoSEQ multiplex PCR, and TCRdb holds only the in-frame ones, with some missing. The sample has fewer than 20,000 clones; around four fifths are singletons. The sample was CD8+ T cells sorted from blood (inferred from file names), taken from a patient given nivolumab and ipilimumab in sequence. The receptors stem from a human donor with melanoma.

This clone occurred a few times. In DNA, the CDR3 is TGTGCCAGCAGTTTGGGACTAGCGGTGTACAATGAGCAGTTCTTC. It is translated as CASSLGLAVYNEQFF. The gene calls are TRBV27 and TRBJ2-1, with TRBD2 matching 11 bases. After removal of 3 bases from V and 4 bases from J, the junction contained 2 bases not matched to a gene. CDR1 and CDR2 (germline): MNHEY, SMNVEV (reference sequence). This CDR3 has 15 residues.

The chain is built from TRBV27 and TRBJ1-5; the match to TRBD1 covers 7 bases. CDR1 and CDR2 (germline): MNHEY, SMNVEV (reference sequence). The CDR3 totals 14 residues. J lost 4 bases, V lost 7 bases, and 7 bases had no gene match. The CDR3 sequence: CASKLSGGNQPQHF. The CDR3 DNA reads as TGTGCCAGCAAACTTTCAGGGGGGAATCAGCCCCAGCATTTT.

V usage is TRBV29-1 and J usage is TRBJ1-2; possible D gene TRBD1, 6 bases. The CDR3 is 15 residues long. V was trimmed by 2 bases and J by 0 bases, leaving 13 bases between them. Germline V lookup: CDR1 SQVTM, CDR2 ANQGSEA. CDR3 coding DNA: TGCAGCGTTGAAACTCCAGGGGCAGCTAACTATGGCTACACCTTC. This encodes CSVETPGAANYGYTF.

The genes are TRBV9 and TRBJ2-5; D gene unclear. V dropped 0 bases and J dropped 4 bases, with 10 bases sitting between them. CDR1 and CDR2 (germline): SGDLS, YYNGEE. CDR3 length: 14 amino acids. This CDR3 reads CASSVDGSRETQYF. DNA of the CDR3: TGTGCCAGCAGCGTAGATGGCTCCCGAGAGACCCAGTACTTC.

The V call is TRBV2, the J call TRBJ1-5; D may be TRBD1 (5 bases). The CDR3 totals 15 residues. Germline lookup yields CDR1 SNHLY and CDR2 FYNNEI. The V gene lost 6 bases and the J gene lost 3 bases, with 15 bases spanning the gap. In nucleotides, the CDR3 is TGTGCCAGCAGCGGGGACGGGGGGGACAATCAGCCCCAGCATTTT. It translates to CASSGDGGDNQPQHF.

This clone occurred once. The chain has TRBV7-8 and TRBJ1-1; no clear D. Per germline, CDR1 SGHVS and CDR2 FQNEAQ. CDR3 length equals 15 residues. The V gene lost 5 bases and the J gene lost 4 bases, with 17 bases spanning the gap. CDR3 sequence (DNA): TGTGCCAGCAGCCCTCGTGGAGGGATGGGCACTGAAGCTTTCTTT. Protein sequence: CASSPRGGMGTEAFF.

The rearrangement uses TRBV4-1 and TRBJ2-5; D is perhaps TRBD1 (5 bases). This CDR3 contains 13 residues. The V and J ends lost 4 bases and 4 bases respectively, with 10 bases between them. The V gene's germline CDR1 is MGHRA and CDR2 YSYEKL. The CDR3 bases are TGCGCCAGCAGCCCAGGGTTCGGAGAGACCCAGTACTTC. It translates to CASSPGFGETQYF.

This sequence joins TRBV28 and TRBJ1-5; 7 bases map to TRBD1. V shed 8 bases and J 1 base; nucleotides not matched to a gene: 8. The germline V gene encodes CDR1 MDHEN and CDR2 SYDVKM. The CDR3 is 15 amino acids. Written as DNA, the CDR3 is TGTGCCAGCTACAAGACAGGGAAGAGCAATCAGCCCCAGCATTTT. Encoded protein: CASYKTGKSNQPQHF. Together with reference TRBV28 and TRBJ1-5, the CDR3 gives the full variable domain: DVKVTQSSRYLVKRTGEKVFLECVQDMDHENMFWYRQDPGLGLRLIYFSYDVKMKEKGDIPEGYSVSREKKERFSLILESASTNQTSMYLCASYKTGKSNQPQHFGDGTRLSIL.

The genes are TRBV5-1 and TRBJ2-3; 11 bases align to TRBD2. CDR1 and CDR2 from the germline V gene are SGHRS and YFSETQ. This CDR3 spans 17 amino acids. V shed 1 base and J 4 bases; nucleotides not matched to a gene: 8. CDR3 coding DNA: TGCGCCAGCAGCTTGCACCTACTAGCGGGAGCCCCAGATACGCAGTATTTT. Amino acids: CASSLHLLAGAPDTQYF.